This TCR beta chain appears in the sequencing data of a study of T cell responses to AZD1222 COVID-19 vaccine (dated by TCRdb to the early 2020s). Broadly, across the study: AZD1222 recipients whose second dose came at about 4 weeks and those whose second dose came at about 12 weeks were combined into one group, since spike-specific TCR depth and breadth did not differ between the two schedules. A total of approximately 240 trial participants underwent TCR sequencing, of whom 207 had received two doses of AZD1222 and roughly 26 had received two doses of the MenACWY control vaccine. Enrollment into the trials was organized by age into subgroups of 18-55, 56-69 and 70-plus years, and those subgroups contained about 160, 30 and 59 TCR-sequenced participants, respectively. General study outcomes and caveats: Because no samples from the day 14 peak response were available, repertoires could be characterized only after the peak T cell response. Conclusions about previously exposed vaccinees are limited, since just six AZD1222 recipients were seropositive for SARS-CoV-2 at baseline. Nearly half of unique spike-specific TCRs reportedly recognized epitopes outside regions mutated in the B.1.351 and B.1.1.7 variants. In the small 56-69-year group, the increase in depth fell short of significance, most likely because of low power. The whole spike protein was spanned by vaccine-associated CD4 TCRs, and dominant responses were seen in regions 160-218 and 743-854. Participants were mostly white British and included more females than males, and it was suggested by the authors that clonal diversity may have been underestimated. After two AZD1222 doses, both the breadth and the depth of spike-specific TCRs were significantly higher than at day 0 and than in MenACWY recipients.

V has 6 bases trimmed and J has 7 bases trimmed; junction bases matching no gene number 8. The CDR3 goes from the cysteine to the phenylalanine over 14 residues. Here the CDR3 DNA is all that survives: 42 bases in frame from base 1. CDR1 LNHDA and CDR2 SQIVND were looked up in the germline V gene (reference sequence). In regard to this clone: This receptor's antigen is unknown. No much larger clone is present one base from it, and per-base qualities are unavailable.

The CDR3 regions of human TCRbeta chains were subjected to immunosequencing. The published analysis was carried out like this. TCRs in the repertoires were compared against a reference library of SARS-CoV-2-specific TCRs that had been generated with the MIRA antigen-specificity platform. Breadth meant the fraction of unique TCRs that were SARS-CoV-2-associated, whereas depth meant the fraction of total T cells that were SARS-CoV-2-associated. Using the MIRA data, every spike-specific TCR was mapped to the spike region that the TCR reacted to and assigned to either a CD4 or a CD8 class. Log10-transformed breadth and depth values were compared by one-way ANOVA with Sidak's multiple comparisons tests. Entries here come from immuneACCESS through TCRdb and include only in-frame sequences with V and J called. Some clones fail to appear in such tables; in the studies checked, an unresolved V gene covers under half of the shortfall, and the cause of the remainder is unknown. The D gene and trimming were derived from the DNA, and the V and J assignments and clone size from that table. This sample has roughly 140,000 clones in its table, and roughly 89% of those were observed once. Clones ranked in the top ten supply approximately 5.2% of the sample.

According to the study, the label for this sample's time point signals: baseline before first vaccination. Vaccinee samples were obtained from the UK trials COV001 and COV002, which included a single-blind randomized controlled phase 2/3 trial of AZD1222 (ChAdOx1 nCoV-19) in healthy adults. For TCRbeta chain sequencing, PBMC samples were collected from trial participants at day 0 and at day 28 after the second dose. The origin of this receptor is an adult in good health. Sequencing was performed on peripheral blood, taken on day 0 of AZD1222 vaccination. This chain joins TRBV19 to TRBJ1-5, with 8 junctional bases fitting TRBD1. The CDR3 amino acid sequence is: CASSRQGSGQPQHF. The DNA is as follows: TGTGCCAGTAGCAGACAGGGGTCAGGACAGCCCCAGCATTTT. Where the CDR3 stops, the reference TRBV19 and TRBJ1-5 genes take over; the full variable domain is DGGITQSPKYLFRKEGQNVTLSCEQNLNHDAMYWYRQDPGQGLRLIYYSQIVNDFQKGDIAEGYSVSREKKESFPLTVTSAQKNPTAFYLCASSRQGSGQPQHFGDGTRLSIL.